What follows are 25 T cell receptor beta chains derived from one specimen sequenced in a study of post-analysis software for immune sequencing data. The TCR beta cDNA libraries carried unique molecular identifiers. TCRdb re-analysed the PCR reads in MiXCR, keeping a single row per CDR3 protein. The data contain hundreds of thousands of distinct CDR3 sequences, around 60% of them singletons. Broader study findings: Higher frequency in patients than in controls was seen for five TRBV segments, with TRBV5-6, TRBV5-1 and TRBV20-1 among them.

Their cognate antigens are unknown. The sequenced material came from blood. The origin of the receptors is a girl aged 2-10 years with multiple sclerosis.

The V and J genes are TRBV10-1 and TRBJ2-7; 7 positions match TRBD2. The V gene end was trimmed by 6 bases and the J gene end by 2 bases; junction bases not matched to a gene: 7. Germline lookup yields CDR1 WNHNN and CDR2 SYGVQD (reference sequence). CDR3 size: 14 residues. In DNA, the CDR3 is TGCGCCAGCAGCCCATCCGGGACTACCTACGAGCAGTACTTC. Encoded protein: CASSPSGTTYEQYF.

This clonotype occurred once. The J gene is TRBJ1-2, the V gene TRBV10-3; the match to TRBD1 covers 8 bases. V trimming: 6 bases; J trimming: 8 bases; junction bases outside the gene matches: 8. Germline loops: CDR1 ENHRY, CDR2 SYGVKD. The CDR3 loop spans 13 amino acids. The CDR3 loop reads CAIRDRGEAGYTF. The CDR3 DNA reads TGTGCCATCAGAGACAGGGGCGAGGCGGGCTACACCTTC.

The chain couples TRBV7-9 to TRBJ1-4; 9 nucleotides line up with TRBD1. J gave up 8 bases and V 4 bases, and 8 bases lay outside the gene matches. Germline values: CDR1 SEHNR, CDR2 FQNEAQ (reference sequence). The length of the CDR3 is 15 residues. The CDR3 region is CASSSQTGGGEKLFF. The CDR3 coding sequence is TGTGCCAGCAGCTCACAAACAGGGGGCGGAGAAAAACTGTTTTTT.

The rearrangement links TRBV5-1 to TRBJ2-5, with D hard to call. Germline CDR1 and CDR2: SGHRS and YFSETQ. V was shortened by 0 bases and J by 1 base, with 10 bases between the two germline ends. CDR3 length: 15 amino acids. Here the CDR3 DNA reads TGCGCCAGCAGCTTGGAGACCCAGTTCCAAGAGACCCAGTACTTC. Translation: CASSLETQFQETQYF.

The chain has TRBV3-1 and TRBJ2-1, with no clear D. This CDR3 spans 14 amino acids. Trimming left V 0 bases short and J 7 bases short, with 10 bases between. Looked up from germline, CDR1 is LGHDT and CDR2 is YNNKEL (reference sequence). The CDR3 spells CASSQDQALNEQFF. The CDR3 DNA sequence: TGTGCCAGCAGCCAAGATCAAGCTCTGAATGAGCAGTTCTTC.

The chain combines TRBV10-3 with TRBJ1-5; 7 bases match TRBD1. After removal of 5 bases from V and 1 base from J, the junction contained 5 bases not matched to a gene. Germline CDR1 ENHRY, CDR2 SYGVKD. The CDR3 runs 15 residues. The CDR3 loop is CAISQGDLSNQPQHF. As DNA, the CDR3 is TGTGCCATCAGTCAGGGGGACTTAAGCAATCAGCCCCAGCATTTT.

This clonotype was counted a few times. The CDR3 loop is CAISEPRRSYEQYF. CDR3 DNA: TGTGCCATCAGTGAGCCTCGCCGCTCCTACGAGCAGTACTTC. The V gene is TRBV10-3, the J gene TRBJ2-7; D remains ambiguous. The V end lost 2 bases, the J end lost 0 bases, and 8 bases lay between the germline ends. The CDR3 is made up of 14 amino acids. Germline V gives CDR1 ENHRY, CDR2 SYGVKD.

The rearrangement links TRBV9 to TRBJ1-2, with TRBD1 identical over 7 bases. This CDR3 comprises 14 residues. V shed 9 bases, J shed 8 bases, and the junction held 16 bases outside the gene matches. Germline V gene data show CDR1 as SGDLS and CDR2 as YYNGEE. The DNA for the CDR3 is TGTGCCATCGAACCACAGGGGTTTAGGTGGGGCTACACCTTC. It specifies CAIEPQGFRWGYTF.

This clonotype was seen only a few times. CDR3 nucleotides: TGCAGCGTTCGGGCTAGCGGGAGTACAGATACGCAGTATTTT. Protein sequence: CSVRASGSTDTQYF. V gene TRBV29-1 combines with J gene TRBJ2-3, with 10 bases that match TRBD2. V shed 5 bases, J shed 3 bases, and the junction held 5 bases outside the gene matches. Germline CDR1 is SQVTM and CDR2 is ANQGSEA. The CDR3 contains 14 residues.

This chain joins TRBV12-3 or TRBV12-4 and TRBJ2-7; possibly TRBD1 for D (6 bases). With 8 bases removed from V and 3 bases from J, the gap between germline ends came to 14 bases. The CDR3 totals 13 residues. The CDR3 spells CASGLQGSYEQYF. The CDR3 DNA reads as TGTGCCAGCGGCCTACAGGGTAGCTACGAGCAGTACTTC.

The rearrangement links TRBV5-1 to TRBJ2-2; 12 nucleotides align to TRBD1. The CDR3 totals 19 residues. The V gene's germline CDR1 is SGHRS and CDR2 YFSETQ. The J segment lost 0 bases and the V segment lost 2 bases, leaving 8 bases of the junction unmatched. The CDR3 spells CASSLDAGQGAANTGELFF. The CDR3 nucleotides are TGCGCCAGCAGCTTAGACGCGGGACAGGGGGCTGCGAACACCGGGGAGCTGTTTTTT.

The rearrangement links TRBV6-2 or TRBV6-3 to TRBJ2-4, with TRBD1 matching over 11 bases. The J call is uncertain, as TRBJ2-7 better fits the DNA end. The CDR3 has 17 residues. Germline lookup yields CDR1 MNHEY and CDR2 SVGEGT. The CDR3 DNA sequence: TGTGCCAGCAGTTACAAGGACAGGGGGCCCCAGGTACACGAGCAGTACTTC. This encodes CASSYKDRGPQVHEQYF.

This clonotype turned up a few times. The V call is TRBV7-6, the J call TRBJ2-1; 7 nucleotides match TRBD1. This CDR3 has 15 amino acids. Per germline, CDR1 SGHVS and CDR2 FNYEAQ. After removal of 6 bases from V and 4 bases from J, the junction contained 9 bases not matched to a gene. CDR3 nucleotides: TGTGCCAGCAGTTTACCGGGACAGCTTTACAATGAGCAGTTCTTC. Translated: CASSLPGQLYNEQFF.

This chain links TRBV7-2 with TRBJ2-7, with D unclear. V was shortened by 3 bases and J by 3 bases, with 12 bases between the two germline ends. Germline V gene sequence: CDR1 SGHTA, CDR2 FQGNSA. This CDR3 is 14 amino acids long. Here the CDR3 reads CASSFFPNSYEQYF. The CDR3 DNA is TGTGCCAGCAGCTTTTTCCCCAACAGCTACGAGCAGTACTTC.

The rearrangement joins TRBV6-4 to TRBJ2-1; 13 bases agree with TRBD2. This CDR3 is 15 amino acids long. Germline CDR1 is MRHNA and CDR2 is SNTAGT. Unmatched junction bases numbered 6, after V lost 6 bases and J lost 7 bases. The CDR3, as DNA: TGTGCCAGCAGCGCACTAGCGGGAGGGGTGAATGAGCAGTTCTTC. Its protein is CASSALAGGVNEQFF.

J is TRBJ2-1 and V is TRBV4-2; D is possibly TRBD1 (6 bases). The V end was cut by 0 bases, the J end by 7 bases, with 22 bases between. The germline V gene has CDR1 LGHNA and CDR2 YNFKEQ. This CDR3 comprises 18 residues. The CDR3 region has the DNA TGTGCCAGCAGCCAAGATGTGGTAGGCAGGGGTCTTAGGAATGAGCAGTTCTTC. This codes for CASSQDVVGRGLRNEQFF.

The chain carries TRBV19 and TRBJ2-1; D not resolved. Per the germline V gene, CDR1 is LNHDA and CDR2 is SQIVND (reference sequence). Deletions cut 6 bases from V and 5 bases from J, with 14 bases between. CDR3 size: 14 residues. Here the CDR3 DNA reads TGTGCCAGTAGGGCTTCATCCGGGCACAATGAGCAGTTCTTC. Its protein is CASRASSGHNEQFF.

The V gene is TRBV5-1, the J gene TRBJ2-7; TRBD1 might be the D (6 bases). The CDR3 runs to 14 residues. The germline V gene has CDR1 SGHRS and CDR2 YFSETQ. Trimming pared 4 bases from V and 3 bases from J, leaving 14 bases between. The CDR3 spells CASSRDKGGYEQYF. The CDR3 DNA reads TGCGCCAGCAGCCGGGACAAGGGCGGCTACGAGCAGTACTTC.

This chain uses TRBV5-1 with TRBJ2-7; a possible D gene is TRBD1 (6 bases). Trimming cost V 4 bases and J 6 bases, with 20 bases left between them. This CDR3 contains 15 residues. CDR1 SGHRS and CDR2 YFSETQ come from the germline V gene. CDR3 protein: CASSRTPFQGREQYF. Here the CDR3 DNA reads TGCGCCAGCAGCCGTACTCCATTCCAGGGGCGCGAGCAGTACTTC.

In this sample, this clonotype turned up a few times. The chain uses TRBV6-2 or TRBV6-3 and TRBJ1-2, with TRBD1 identical over 7 bases. This CDR3 is 14 amino acids long. Germline V gives CDR1 MNHEY, CDR2 SVGEGT. J gave up 0 bases and V 5 bases, and 3 bases lay outside the gene matches. CDR3 region: CASSRTGTNYGYTF. The DNA for the CDR3 is TGTGCCAGCAGTCGGACAGGCACTAACTATGGCTACACCTTC.

The V gene is TRBV6-5, the J gene TRBJ2-2; 8 bases fit TRBD2. Trimming took 0 bases from V and 7 from J; bases not matched to a gene: 7. Looked up from germline, CDR1 is MNHEY and CDR2 is SVGAGI. The CDR3 runs to 16 residues. The CDR3, as DNA: TGTGCCAGCAGTTACTCATCGGCGGGAGGCGTCGGGGAGCTGTTTTTT. Encoded protein: CASSYSSAGGVGELFF.

This chain uses TRBV11-2 with TRBJ1-2; D is unclear. The V gene's germline CDR1 is SGHAT and CDR2 FQNNGV. Trimming cost V 1 base and J 9 bases, with 12 bases left between them. The CDR3 is made up of 13 amino acids. The CDR3 DNA sequence: TGTGCCAGCAGCTTAGTCGGGGAGTTGAGCTACACCTTC. Translation gives CASSLVGELSYTF. The complete variable domain, with remaining parts taken from reference TRBV11-2 and TRBJ1-2, reads EAGVAQSPRYKIIEKRQSVAFWCNPISGHATLYWYQQILGQGPKLLIQFQNNGVVDDSQLPKDRFSAERLKGVDSTLKIQPAKLEDSAVYLCASSLVGELSYTFGSGTRLTVV.

The chain couples TRBV3-1 to TRBJ2-1, with D possibly matching TRBD2 (5 bases). Germline V gene lookup returns CDR1 LGHDT and CDR2 YNNKEL (reference sequence). The CDR3 extends over 16 amino acids. V was trimmed by 0 bases and J by 8 bases, leaving 17 bases between them. CDR3 loop: CASSQDTGLKPHEQFF. The CDR3 DNA follows: TGTGCCAGCAGCCAAGATACCGGACTCAAACCCCATGAGCAGTTCTTC.

The gene calls are TRBV10-3 and TRBJ2-3, with TRBD1 matching 7 bases. This CDR3 spans 15 amino acids. Germline V gives CDR1 ENHRY, CDR2 SYGVKD. The junction had 16 bases not matched to a gene; V was cut back by 10 bases and J by 6 bases. The CDR3 spells CATIPGQPVTDTQYF. CDR3 bases: TGTGCCACAATACCGGGACAGCCAGTCACGGATACGCAGTATTTT.

This clonotype was observed a few times. The chain joins TRBV6-1 to TRBJ2-1; D possibly corresponds to TRBD1 (5 bases). The germline V and J ends were trimmed by 0 bases and 3 bases, with 6 bases remaining between them. Germline CDR1 reads MNHNS; CDR2 reads SASEGT. The CDR3 contains 14 residues. The CDR3 loop is CASSEAGLYNEQFF. Written as DNA, the CDR3 is TGTGCCAGCAGTGAAGCGGGGCTCTACAATGAGCAGTTCTTC.